One sample yielded the 16 T cell receptor beta chains listed below, sequenced in a study of T cells in Graves' hyperthyroidism and ophthalmopathy. Researchers took RNA transcripts and amplified the TCR beta CDR3 regions from them. The TCR CDR3 was amplified in a first-round RT-PCR using the HTBI primer set. TCRdb reanalysed the multiplex PCR reads using MiXCR and keeps one entry per CDR3 protein. The table has hundreds of thousands of distinct CDR3 sequences, 15% to 20% seen once. The sample taken for sequencing was blood. The receptors derive from a woman aged 25 to 39 with Graves' hyperthyroidism.

V usage is TRBV29-1 and J usage is TRBJ1-2; weak D call: TRBD1 (6 bases). Germline assignment: CDR1 SQVTM and CDR2 ANQGSEA. V shed 8 bases and J shed 4 bases, with 17 bases lying between them. This CDR3 comprises 13 residues. CDR3 nucleotide sequence: TGCAGCATGGGGGCCGGGGAAGGCTATGGCTACACCTTC. Its protein product is CSMGAGEGYGYTF.

The V call is TRBV20-1, the J call TRBJ2-5; TRBD2 agrees at 10 bases. The V segment lost 8 bases and the J segment 2 bases; nucleotides outside the gene matches: 2. The CDR3 extends over 12 amino acids. Germline loops: CDR1 DFQATT, CDR2 SNEGSKA (reference sequence). CDR3 in DNA: TGCAGTCAACTAGCGGGGCAAGAGACCCAGTACTTC. This translates into CSQLAGQETQYF.

This chain uses TRBV20-1 with TRBJ1-5; TRBD1 agrees at 10 bases. CDR3 size: 15 residues. From germline, CDR1 is DFQATT and CDR2 SNEGSKA (reference sequence). Unmatched junction bases numbered 8, after V lost 3 bases and J lost 6 bases. The CDR3 loop is CSARPSGQGRQPQHF. In DNA, the CDR3 is TGCAGTGCTAGGCCCTCGGGACAGGGGCGTCAGCCCCAGCATTTT.

The gene calls are TRBV19 and TRBJ1-3; D unclear. This CDR3 has 16 residues. The V gene lost 7 bases and the J gene lost 2 bases, with 18 bases spanning the gap. Germline V gene sequence: CDR1 LNHDA, CDR2 SQIVND (reference sequence). For the CDR3, the DNA is TGTGCCAGTACCGCCTTTTTGGTCTCAACTGGAAACACCATATATTTT. Its translation is CASTAFLVSTGNTIYF. Full variable domain (remainder filled in from reference TRBV19 and TRBJ1-3): DGGITQSPKYLFRKEGQNVTLSCEQNLNHDAMYWYRQDPGQGLRLIYYSQIVNDFQKGDIAEGYSVSREKKESFPLTVTSAQKNPTAFYLCASTAFLVSTGNTIYFGEGSWLTVV.

About this clonotype itself: A read error may account for a junction end that differs from germline. The chain joins TRBV6-1 to TRBJ2-3, with D hard to call. Germline CDR1 MNHNS, CDR2 SASEGT. The length of the CDR3 is 14 residues. CDR3 residues: CASSQDPGYNTQYF. DNA for the CDR3: TGCGCCAGCAGCCAAGATCCCGGGTATAATACGCAGTATTTT.

A note on this clonotype: Given a much more abundant clone one base away, this may be a read error. The V and J genes are TRBV28 and TRBJ1-1; D remains unclear. Germline-derived CDR1 and CDR2 are MDHEN and SYDVKM. This CDR3 comprises 13 residues. The CDR3 protein is CAGSLQWNTEAFF. The CDR3 bases are TGTGCCGGCAGTCTACAGTGGAACACTGAAGCTTTCTTT.

Only one count was recorded for this clonotype. The conserved phenylalanine or tryptophan is not found at the CDR3 terminus, so this likely reflects a read error. The rearrangement joins TRBV2 to TRBJ2-2, with D hard to call. V lost 8 bases and J lost 1, with 14 bases in between. Germline V gene data show CDR1 as SNHLY and CDR2 as FYNNEI. The CDR3 is 15 amino acids. CDR3 loop: CASGGGVMNTGELFL. Written as DNA, the CDR3 is TGTGCCAGCGGCGGTGGGGTAATGAACACCGGGGAGCTGTTTCTT.

Many counts were recorded for this clonotype. The DNA for the CDR3 is TGTGCCACCAGTGACCCGGCTAGCGGGAAGAATGAGCAGTTCTTC. Amino acids: CATSDPASGKNEQFF. This sequence joins TRBV24-1 and TRBJ2-1; 9 bases agree with TRBD2. Germline-derived CDR1 and CDR2 are KGHDR and SFDVKD. CDR3 size: 15 residues. The V and J ends lost 4 bases and 7 bases, in that order; junction bases with no gene match: 7.

This clonotype came up many times. The chain couples TRBV2 to TRBJ2-7; TRBD2 agrees at 10 bases. Germline CDR1 and CDR2: SNHLY and FYNNEI. The V gene end was trimmed by 10 bases and the J gene end by 1 base; junction bases not matched to a gene: 10. This CDR3 comprises 15 residues. This CDR3 reads CATELLAGTSYEQYF. The CDR3 region has the DNA TGTGCCACCGAATTACTAGCGGGGACTTCCTACGAGCAGTACTTC.

This clonotype was found many times. The chain links TRBV3-1 to TRBJ2-1; possibly TRBD2 for D (5 bases). Deletions cut 1 base from V and 7 bases from J, with 8 bases between. CDR1 and CDR2 (germline): LGHDT, YNNKEL (reference sequence). CDR3 length: 13 amino acids. The CDR3: CASSQGSGNEQFF. In DNA, the CDR3 is TGTGCCAGCAGCCAAGGGTCGGGGAATGAGCAGTTCTTC.

This clonotype was counted between two and nine times. The rearrangement joins TRBV5-1 to TRBJ1-1; D uncertain. CDR1 and CDR2 from the germline V gene are SGHRS and YFSETQ. This CDR3 comprises 13 residues. Deletions cut 7 bases from V and 1 base from J, with 11 bases between. The CDR3 DNA is TGCGCCAGCGGGGTAGATGGGAACACTGAAGCTTTCTTT. This sequence encodes CASGVDGNTEAFF.

This rearrangement joins TRBV27 to TRBJ2-1; either TRBD1 or TRBD2 may supply D (5 bases each). The CDR3 length is 15 residues. Between the trimmed V and J ends, which lost 2 bases and 4 bases, there was a span of 12 bases. Germline CDR1 MNHEY, CDR2 SMNVEV (reference sequence). CDR3: CASSLGGNLYNEQFF. The CDR3 DNA reads TGTGCCAGCAGTTTAGGGGGAAATCTGTACAATGAGCAGTTCTTC.

As regards this clonotype: A much larger clonotype is one base distant, so this may be a read error. V is TRBV28 and J is TRBJ1-6; TRBD1 matches at 9 bases. CDR3 length: 16 residues. The germline V gene encodes CDR1 MDHEN and CDR2 SYDVKM. The J segment lost 6 bases and the V segment lost 8 bases, leaving 11 bases of the junction unmatched. Here the CDR3 DNA reads TGTGCCAGCCCCCCCCACACAGGGGGCTCTAATTCACCCCTCCACTTT. Residues: CASPPHTGGSNSPLHF.

This clonotype occurred a few times. The V call is TRBV5-5, the J call TRBJ2-1, with a tentative D call TRBD2 (5 bases). This CDR3 has 15 amino acids. The germline CDR1 and CDR2 sequences are SGHKS and YYEKEE (reference sequence). The V gene lost 3 bases and the J gene lost 6 bases, with 16 bases spanning the gap. The CDR3 loop is CASSSGSTRSNEQFF. CDR3 DNA sequence: TGTGCCAGCAGCTCGGGATCCACAAGGAGCAATGAGCAGTTCTTC.

The rearrangement joins TRBV6-5 to TRBJ2-6, with D possibly called TRBD1 or TRBD2 (6 bases each). V was cut by 2 bases and J by 5 bases, with 19 bases left in between. CDR3 length: 18 amino acids. Germline-derived CDR1 and CDR2 are MNHEY and SVGAGI. The CDR3 sequence is CASSYDFPGAGRANVLTF. The CDR3 DNA is TGTGCCAGCAGTTACGACTTTCCGGGGGCTGGTAGGGCCAACGTCCTGACTTTC.

In its sample, this clonotype was seen a few times. V gene TRBV7-8 combines with J gene TRBJ2-1; D is unresolved. The CDR3 has 16 amino acids. CDR1 and CDR2 from the germline V gene are SGHVS and FQNEAQ. Trimming removed 6 bases from V and 4 bases from J, with 19 bases in between. The CDR3 DNA reads as TGTGCCAGCAGGTTTAGGCCCCCCGACGGATACAATGAGCAGTTCTTC. It is translated as CASRFRPPDGYNEQFF.